The 8 T cell receptor beta chains given below trace back to one sample, sequenced in a study of long-term antiretroviral therapy in people with HIV. immunoSEQ v3.0 was run at survey level. The table came from immunoSEQ multiplex PCR; TCRdb's copy has only in-frame clones and leaves some out. The sample shows 30,000 to 40,000 clones, roughly three quarters of them seen only once. Material: unsorted PBMCs, obtained 1.9 years after starting antiretroviral therapy. The receptors shown here come from a man between 18 and 35 years old with HIV.

V gene TRBV14 combines with J gene TRBJ2-5; 14 nucleotides match TRBD2. The trim removed 4 bases at V and 11 bases at J, leaving 15 bases unmatched. The CDR3 spans 17 residues. Germline V gene sequence: CDR1 SGHDN, CDR2 FVKESK. In nucleotides, the CDR3 is TGTGCCAGCAGCCCCCGGACTAGCGGGGGGTCTCGGGGAGCGCAGTACTTC. The encoded protein is CASSPRTSGGSRGAQYF.

The rearrangement joins TRBV4-1 to TRBJ1-6, with 8 positions matching TRBD1. The CDR3 runs 17 residues. Germline V gives CDR1 MGHRA, CDR2 YSYEKL. The J segment lost 10 bases and the V segment lost 2 bases, leaving 13 bases of the junction unmatched. For the CDR3, the DNA is TGCGCCAGCAGCCAATACCCCTCTGGACAGGGTGGCTCACCCCTCCACTTT. This gives the protein CASSQYPSGQGGSPLHF.

The chain has TRBV18 and TRBJ1-2; 7 nucleotides match TRBD1. CDR1 KGHSH and CDR2 LQKENI come from the germline V gene. Germline trimming cut 3 bases from V and 6 bases from J; bases unmatched to any gene: 10. The CDR3 is 15 residues long. The CDR3 region is CASSPDPDRVHGYTF. The DNA of the CDR3 is TGTGCCAGCTCACCGGACCCCGACAGGGTTCATGGCTACACCTTC.

The V call is TRBV6-5, the J call TRBJ1-1; D ambiguous. Trimming stripped 0 bases from V and 7 bases from J, with 12 bases between. The CDR3 contains 14 residues. The germline CDR1 and CDR2 sequences are MNHEY and SVGAGI. The CDR3 DNA reads as TGTGCCAGCAGTTACTCTCGAGCGGGGATTGAAGCTTTCTTT. This translates into CASSYSRAGIEAFF.

This chain connects TRBV6-5 to TRBJ2-5, with D maybe TRBD1 (6 bases). The V and J ends lost 2 bases and 3 bases respectively, with 10 bases between them. The CDR3 contains 14 residues. Germline V gene lookup returns CDR1 MNHEY and CDR2 SVGAGI. CDR3 DNA sequence: TGTGCCAGCAGTTACCTGGACAGTAAAGAGACCCAGTACTTC. Residues: CASSYLDSKETQYF.

This sequence joins TRBV6-6 and TRBJ2-5; 8 bases align to TRBD1. The CDR3 extends over 16 amino acids. The germline V gene encodes CDR1 MNHNY and CDR2 SVGAGI (reference sequence). Trimming took 0 bases from V and 5 from J; bases not matched to a gene: 8. The CDR3 nucleotides read TGTGCCAGCAGTTACTCCCTCGGACAGGGAAGGGAGACCCAGTACTTC. It specifies CASSYSLGQGRETQYF.

The chain carries TRBV28 and TRBJ1-5, with TRBD1 matching 7 bases. The germline gives CDR1 MDHEN, CDR2 SYDVKM. The J segment lost 4 bases and the V segment lost 6 bases, leaving 6 bases of the junction unmatched. The CDR3 covers 14 residues. CDR3 protein: CASRPGQLNQPQHF. DNA for the CDR3: TGTGCCAGCAGGCCGGGACAGCTGAATCAGCCCCAGCATTTT.

This sequence joins TRBV6-1 and TRBJ2-7; TRBD1 aligns across 8 bases. The V and J ends lost 11 bases and 1 base, in that order; junction bases with no gene match: 10. CDR1 MNHNS and CDR2 SASEGT come from the germline V gene. CDR3 length equals 14 residues. The DNA of the CDR3 is TGTGCCGCCCAGACAGGGGACCTTTCCTACGAGCAGTACTTC. Its protein is CAAQTGDLSYEQYF.